This T cell receptor beta chain was identified during a study of blood T cell repertoires in COVID-19. Trimming removed 7 bases from V and 2 bases from J; junction bases left unmatched: 11. The CDR3 has 15 amino acids. Germline V lookup: CDR1 MDHEN, CDR2 SYDVKM. Per the authors' pipeline: Nucleated cell counts were estimated from reference gene primer amplification. This table comes from immunoSEQ multiplex PCR, and its TCRdb copy is limited to in-frame clones, with some not included. V, J and clone size reflect that table, while D and trimming were determined from the DNA. The data contain about 180,000 clones, roughly 88% of them singletons.

The source of this sequence is a woman aged 18-29 years who had recovered from COVID-19. The V call is TRBV28, the J call TRBJ2-7, with 7 bases that match TRBD1. Input material: PBMCs or T cells enriched from blood (not recorded which). CDR3 residues: CASTHRDSATYEQYF. CDR3 sequence (DNA): TGTGCCAGCACACACCGGGACAGTGCTACCTACGAGCAGTACTTC.